This TCR beta chain was sequenced during a study of blood T cell repertoires in COVID-19. V shed 7 bases and J 3 bases; nucleotides not matched to a gene: 12. CDR3 length: 16 residues. The germline V gene encodes CDR1 SQVTM and CDR2 ANQGSEA. Profiled with immunoSEQ multiplex PCR; TCRdb holds only in-frame clones, not every one. In the table there are around 160,000 clones, 88% of which are singletons. This clone was seen just once. The receptor was derived from a woman in her 30s with acute COVID-19. The sequencing sample was made of PBMCs or T cells enriched from blood (not recorded which). This chain uses TRBV29-1 with TRBJ2-5; 12 nucleotides line up with TRBD2. CDR3 DNA: TGCAGCGCTGAGATATTGACTAGCGGGAGTGAAGAGACCCAGTACTTC. Its translation: CSAEILTSGSEETQYF.